Below, 26 T cell receptor beta chains from the same sample are listed, as sequenced in a study of T cell responses to AZD1222 COVID-19 vaccine. Libraries were prepared by immunoSEQ multiplex PCR; TCRdb keeps only in-frame clonotypes and omits some of them. The sample contains 75,000 to 95,000 clones, less than 85% of which appear only once. Specimen: peripheral blood, collected 28 days after the second AZD1222 dose. These receptors were collected from an adult who received the AZD1222 COVID-19 vaccine.

This chain links TRBV5-1 with TRBJ2-1; 11 bases are a match to TRBD1. Germline V gene data show CDR1 as SGHRS and CDR2 as YFSETQ. Trimming cost V 7 bases and J 7 bases; bases outside gene matches: 10. The CDR3 has 15 amino acids. CDR3 amino acids: CASATIGTGGNEQFF. The CDR3 nucleotides read TGCGCCAGCGCCACTATTGGGACAGGGGGGAATGAGCAGTTCTTC.

This clone is a singleton in its sample. The chain is built from TRBV29-1 and TRBJ2-4; D could derive from TRBD1 or TRBD2 (7 bases each). Germline assignment: CDR1 SQVTM and CDR2 ANQGSEA. V was shortened by 2 bases and J by 10 bases, with 15 bases between the two germline ends. This CDR3 spans 13 amino acids. The DNA of the CDR3 is TGCAGCGTTGAAATCGGGGGGACAGAAATTCAGTACTTC. This encodes CSVEIGGTEIQYF.

This chain joins TRBV7-9 and TRBJ2-7; D might be TRBD2 (6 bases). From germline, CDR1 is SEHNR and CDR2 FQNEAQ (reference sequence). This CDR3 spans 14 amino acids. Trimming took off 3 bases at V and 1 base at J, with 10 bases between the two ends. CDR3 residues: CASSFRERSYEQYF. The CDR3, as DNA: TGTGCCAGCAGCTTCCGGGAGCGGTCCTACGAGCAGTACTTC.

The genes are TRBV1 and TRBJ2-3; the D call in the table, TRBD2, was not verified against the DNA. TRBV1 constitutes a pseudogene. The CDR3 loop spans 16 amino acids. The CDR3 region has the DNA TGCACCAGCAGCCAAGATCTTAGCGGGAGCAGAGATACGCAGTATTTT. Its protein product is CTSSQDLSGSRDTQYF.

The chain has TRBV5-1 and TRBJ2-7, with D tentatively TRBD1 (6 bases). Trimming took off 4 bases at V and 4 bases at J, with 12 bases between the two ends. The CDR3 covers 13 residues. Germline V gives CDR1 SGHRS, CDR2 YFSETQ. CDR3 bases: TGCGCCAGCAGCGTAAACAGGGATTACGAGCAGTACTTC. Amino acid sequence: CASSVNRDYEQYF.

This chain links TRBV15 with TRBJ2-7; 8 positions match TRBD2. The CDR3 contains 17 residues. The J segment lost 7 bases and the V segment lost 3 bases, leaving 17 bases of the junction unmatched. Germline-derived CDR1 and CDR2 are LNHNV and YYDKDF (reference sequence). CDR3 coding DNA: TGTGCCACCAGCAGTAGCAGAGGGGCCAGCGGGAGCCTTGAGCAGTACTTC. Amino acids: CATSSSRGASGSLEQYF.

DNA of the CDR3: TGCGCCAGCAGCCAACAGGGGCAGAGCGAGCAGTACTTC. Protein product: CASSQQGQSEQYF. This rearrangement joins TRBV4-3 to TRBJ2-7, with TRBD1 as a possible D gene (6 bases). Germline CDR1 LGHNA, CDR2 YSLEER. The CDR3 sequence is 13 residues long. Trimming cost V 2 bases and J 6 bases, with 11 bases left between them.

The rearrangement joins TRBV10-2 to TRBJ1-5; D is unresolved. CDR1 and CDR2 (germline): WSHSY, SAAADI. V was cut by 3 bases and J by 3 bases, with 21 bases left in between. The CDR3 sequence is 18 residues long. The CDR3 here is CASSERLAADSFNQPQHF. The CDR3 coding sequence is TGCGCCAGCAGTGAACGGCTCGCGGCGGACTCTTTCAATCAGCCCCAGCATTTT.

V usage is TRBV5-1 and J usage is TRBJ2-1; TRBD2 aligns across 9 bases. V lost 0 bases to trimming and J lost 3 bases; unmatched junction nucleotides: 4. Germline assignment: CDR1 SGHRS and CDR2 YFSETQ. This CDR3 has 16 amino acids. For the CDR3, the DNA is TGCGCCAGCAGCTTGGCGCCTAGCGGGGACTACAATGAGCAGTTCTTC. Translated, it gives CASSLAPSGDYNEQFF.

V usage is TRBV27 and J usage is TRBJ1-2, with D uncertain. Germline V gives CDR1 MNHEY, CDR2 SMNVEV (reference sequence). The V gene lost 0 bases and the J gene lost 4 bases, with 12 bases spanning the gap. This CDR3 region has 15 residues. The CDR3 region has the DNA TGTGCCAGCAGTTTATCAGGTGCCACGACCTATGGCTACACCTTC. Translated, it gives CASSLSGATTYGYTF.

The gene calls are TRBV3-1 (or the pseudogene TRBV3-2) and TRBJ1-1; no clear D. V was cut by 4 bases and J by 4 bases, with 10 bases left in between. The CDR3 is 13 residues long. The germline gives CDR1 LGHDT, CDR2 YNNKEL (reference sequence). The CDR3 region has the DNA TGTGCCAGCAGCCCTCCAAGGGTCACTGAAGCTTTCTTT. Translated, it gives CASSPPRVTEAFF.

The chain employs TRBV5-4 and TRBJ2-7; D unclear. Germline values: CDR1 SGHNT, CDR2 YYREEE (reference sequence). The CDR3 covers 15 residues. The germline V and J ends were trimmed by 4 bases and 0 bases, with 14 bases remaining between them. The CDR3 reads CASSPGPSSSYEQYF. Written as DNA, the CDR3 is TGTGCCAGCAGCCCCGGACCCTCCAGCTCCTACGAGCAGTACTTC.

CDR3 protein: CATSSLAGARETQYF. CDR3 in DNA: TGTGCCACCAGTTCCCTAGCGGGAGCTCGAGAGACCCAGTACTTC. The chain is built from TRBV24-1 and TRBJ2-5; TRBD2 matches 10 bases. Germline trimming cut 6 bases from V and 4 bases from J; bases unmatched to any gene: 7. Germline V gene sequence: CDR1 KGHDR, CDR2 SFDVKD. The CDR3 loop spans 15 amino acids.

The chain recombines TRBV18 with TRBJ1-3; perhaps TRBD1 as D (6 bases). Looked up from germline, CDR1 is KGHSH and CDR2 is LQKENI. The CDR3 has 12 amino acids. V was clipped by 2 bases and J by 8 bases, with 7 bases between them. The CDR3 region has the DNA TGTGCCAGCTCACCAGCAGGGGACACCATATATTTT. The encoded protein is CASSPAGDTIYF.

The V call is TRBV7-9, the J call TRBJ1-1; the D gene is possibly TRBD1 (5 bases). V dropped 4 bases and J dropped 0 bases, with 9 bases sitting between them. CDR1 and CDR2 (germline): SEHNR, FQNEAQ (reference sequence). The CDR3 totals 14 residues. The CDR3 region is CASSSRVMNTEAFF. The CDR3 region has the DNA TGTGCCAGCAGCTCCAGGGTAATGAACACTGAAGCTTTCTTT.

The chain is built from TRBV2 and TRBJ1-6; D gene ambiguous. V lost 6 bases and J lost 7, with 16 bases in between. CDR3 length: 15 amino acids. Per germline, CDR1 SNHLY and CDR2 FYNNEI. The CDR3 protein is CASRDGILGNSPLHF. CDR3 coding DNA: TGTGCCAGCAGGGACGGTATTCTGGGAAATTCACCCCTCCACTTT.

In its sample, this clone was seen once. The chain joins TRBV10-3 to TRBJ2-5; D gene unclear. Per germline, CDR1 ENHRY and CDR2 SYGVKD. This CDR3 is 11 amino acids long. With 10 bases removed from V and 4 bases from J, the gap between germline ends came to 10 bases. This CDR3 reads CATGPGETQYF. CDR3 DNA sequence: TGTGCCACGGGCCCGGGAGAGACCCAGTACTTC.

The genes are TRBV6-4 and TRBJ1-5, with 7 bases that match TRBD1. The germline V gene has CDR1 MRHNA and CDR2 SNTAGT. V shed 8 bases, J shed 4 bases, and the junction held 23 bases outside the gene matches. The CDR3 is 19 residues long. As DNA, the CDR3 is TGTGCCAGCTACAGGGGTATAGCAACAAAATCCAAAATAAATCAGCCCCAGCATTTT. Amino acid sequence: CASYRGIATKSKINQPQHF.

The V gene is TRBV7-2, the J gene TRBJ1-3; D might be TRBD1 (6 bases). This CDR3 has 14 residues. The V gene's germline CDR1 is SGHTA and CDR2 FQGNSA. The V gene lost 5 bases and the J gene lost 4 bases, with 12 bases spanning the gap. The CDR3 DNA sequence: TGTGCCAGCAGCAGCGGGACAATCGGAAACACCATATATTTT. Translating it yields CASSSGTIGNTIYF.

CDR3 sequence: CASQGKGQGGTEAFF. CDR3 bases: TGTGCCTCTCAAGGAAAAGGACAGGGAGGCACTGAAGCTTTCTTT. The J gene is TRBJ1-1, the V gene TRBV10-3, with 8 bases lining up with TRBD1. This CDR3 comprises 15 residues. After removal of 11 bases from V and 4 bases from J, the junction contained 15 bases not matched to a gene. Germline CDR1 reads ENHRY; CDR2 reads SYGVKD.

This clone came up a few times. The chain links TRBV19 to TRBJ1-2; 9 bases match TRBD1. V gave up 3 bases and J gave up 7 bases; unmatched junction bases: 9. CDR1 is LNHDA, CDR2 SQIVND, per germline (reference sequence). The CDR3 is 15 residues long. The CDR3 here is CASSIGSGTGFGYTF. The CDR3 coding sequence is TGTGCCAGTAGTATCGGCTCCGGGACAGGGTTTGGCTACACCTTC.

V usage is TRBV2 and J usage is TRBJ1-3; the D gene is possibly TRBD1 (6 bases). Germline loops: CDR1 SNHLY, CDR2 FYNNEI. V gave up 6 bases and J gave up 2 bases, with 14 bases separating them. The CDR3 runs 15 residues. The CDR3 is CASRLTGRTGNTIYF. The CDR3, as DNA: TGTGCCAGCAGACTCACAGGGAGGACTGGAAACACCATATATTTT.

This clone was found once. The genes are TRBV5-1 and TRBJ2-7, with 12 bases fitting TRBD2. From germline, CDR1 is SGHRS and CDR2 YFSETQ. Germline trimming cut 2 bases from V and 6 bases from J; bases unmatched to any gene: 9. The CDR3 covers 16 residues. CDR3 nucleotide sequence: TGCGCCAGCAGCTTTCTAGCGGGGGGGCCGAAGGCCGAGCAGTACTTC. It translates to CASSFLAGGPKAEQYF.

The V call is TRBV7-2, the J call TRBJ2-7; D is uncertain. The CDR3 is made up of 15 amino acids. Per the germline V gene, CDR1 is SGHTA and CDR2 is FQGNSA. Trimming removed 2 bases from V and 1 base from J, with 12 bases in between. The CDR3, as DNA: TGTGCCAGCAGCTTATCGGCTATCGGGTCCTACGAGCAGTACTTC. It specifies CASSLSAIGSYEQYF.

J is TRBJ1-1 and V is TRBV4-1; D is ambiguous. V lost 5 bases, J lost 4 bases, and 20 bases lay in between. CDR1 is MGHRA and CDR2 is YSYEKL in the germline V gene. CDR3 length: 16 residues. DNA of the CDR3: TGCGCCAGCAGCTCTCAATGGGCCCTGGGGAGCACTGAAGCTTTCTTT. Its translation is CASSSQWALGSTEAFF.

The chain's CDR3 is CATSDGLVGTDTQYF. The CDR3 nucleotides are TGTGCCACCAGTGATGGACTAGTGGGGACAGATACGCAGTATTTT. The V and J genes are TRBV24-1 and TRBJ2-3, with 7 positions matching TRBD2. CDR3 length equals 15 residues. CDR1 and CDR2 (germline): KGHDR, SFDVKD. V lost 3 bases, J lost 3 bases, and 5 bases stayed unmatched.